These 21 T cell receptor beta chains were all obtained from the same sample, sequenced in a study of beta chain features in type 1 diabetes. Expressed TCRB transcripts were sequenced because the isolated RNA had all been reverse transcribed beforehand. Only in-frame clones appear in the TCRdb table, and some are missing; sequencing was by immunoSEQ multiplex PCR. The sample yields over 15,000 clones, 50% seen once. The sequencing sample was made of stem cell memory CD4+ T cells from blood. The receptors stem from a man younger than 35 in good health.

The chain links TRBV12-5 to TRBJ2-7; 9 nucleotides agree with TRBD1. With 5 bases clipped from V and 3 bases from J, the junction kept 5 bases outside the gene matches. The CDR3 totals 14 residues. Looked up from germline, CDR1 is LGHNT and CDR2 is FRNRAP. The chain's CDR3 is CASGTGTGFYEQYF. CDR3 DNA sequence: TGTGCTAGTGGTACCGGGACAGGGTTCTACGAGCAGTACTTC. Variable domain in full (rest from reference TRBV12-5 and TRBJ2-7): DARVTQTPRHKVTEMGQEVTMRCQPILGHNTVFWYRQTMMQGLELLAYFRNRAPLDDSGMPKDRFSAEMPDATLATLKIQPSEPRDSAVYFCASGTGTGFYEQYFGPGTRLTVT.

This clone was counted a few times. The gene calls are TRBV7-2 and TRBJ2-7; D might be TRBD1 (6 bases). CDR1 is SGHTA, CDR2 FQGNSA, per germline. The CDR3 runs to 14 residues. V gave up 0 bases and J gave up 2 bases, with 8 bases separating them. The DNA of the CDR3 is TGTGCCAGCAGCTTAGCTACAGGGCCCTACGAGCAGTACTTC. Translated: CASSLATGPYEQYF.

The chain joins TRBV28 to TRBJ1-4; D is unclear. Germline CDR1 is MDHEN and CDR2 is SYDVKM. V was pared by 5 bases and J by 4 bases, with 14 bases between. CDR3 length: 15 amino acids. For the CDR3, the DNA is TGTGCCAGCAGTGCGGACCGGCGGGGTAATGAAAAACTGTTTTTT. It translates to CASSADRRGNEKLFF.

The chain uses TRBV10-3 and TRBJ1-5, with D uncertain. Per germline, CDR1 ENHRY and CDR2 SYGVKD. The CDR3 is 15 amino acids. V lost 6 bases and J lost 4, with 16 bases in between. CDR3 in DNA: TGTGCCATCAGAAAAGGTGGAGGGTCAAATCAGCCCCAGCATTTT. It translates to CAIRKGGGSNQPQHF.

The rearrangement uses TRBV11-3 and TRBJ2-7, with 7 positions matching TRBD1. V shed 0 bases and J 6 bases; nucleotides not matched to a gene: 8. CDR1 and CDR2 from the germline V gene are SGHNT and YENEEA. This CDR3 spans 15 amino acids. The CDR3 sequence: CASSLDPQGSREQYF. For the CDR3, the DNA is TGTGCCAGCAGCTTAGATCCACAGGGGAGCCGCGAGCAGTACTTC.

This clone was observed a few times. The chain recombines TRBV2 with TRBJ2-7, with a weak D call TRBD2 (6 bases). Germline CDR1 is SNHLY and CDR2 is FYNNEI. V lost 5 bases and J 3 bases, leaving 23 bases between the germline ends. There are 17 residues in the CDR3. The chain's CDR3 is CASSFKLGSREDYEQYF. The DNA of the CDR3 is TGTGCCAGCAGTTTTAAGTTGGGTAGCAGGGAGGACTACGAGCAGTACTTC.

The V and J genes are TRBV6-6 and TRBJ1-1, with TRBD1 matching over 7 bases. With V trimmed by 3 bases and J by 4 bases, 8 bases remained unmatched. This CDR3 has 15 residues. Germline CDR1 MNHNY, CDR2 SVGAGI (reference sequence). The DNA for the CDR3 is TGTGCCAGCAGTTATAATGCAGGGGGAGGCACTGAAGCTTTCTTT. This encodes CASSYNAGGGTEAFF.

This clone was picked up a small number of times. The J gene is TRBJ2-7, the V gene TRBV23-1; 9 positions agree with TRBD1. TRBV23-1 is marked as an open reading frame, function uncertain. The trim removed 4 bases at V and 7 bases at J, leaving 5 bases unmatched. The CDR3 spans 13 residues. In DNA, the CDR3 is TGCGCCAGCAGTCCCGGGACAGGGAGGGAGCAGTACTTC. This translates into CASSPGTGREQYF.

As to this clone: One end of the junction does not line up with germline, which may come from a read error. The rearrangement joins TRBV7-7 to TRBJ2-5, with D possibly TRBD2 on 6 matching bases. The CDR3 contains 14 residues. The germline gives CDR1 SSHAT, CDR2 FNYEAQ (reference sequence). The CDR3 is CASSSLGGQETQYF. CDR3 DNA sequence: TGTGCTAGCAGCTCCCTGGGGGGCCAAGAGACCCAGTACTTC.

V and J are TRBV7-3 and TRBJ2-1; D is undetermined. This CDR3 is 13 amino acids long. With 1 base removed from V and 5 bases from J, the gap between germline ends came to 6 bases. In germline, CDR1 is SGHTA, CDR2 FQGTGA. CDR3: CASSLNSNNEQFF. The CDR3 DNA reads TGTGCCAGCAGCTTAAACTCAAACAATGAGCAGTTCTTC.

This clone was seen only a few times. The chain combines TRBV7-2 with TRBJ2-4, with 8 bases that match TRBD1. The CDR3 length is 15 residues. The ends lost 5 bases at V and 1 base at J; junction bases unmatched: 4. Germline CDR1 is SGHTA and CDR2 is FQGNSA. CDR3 region: CASSLQGAAKNIQYF. The CDR3 DNA reads TGTGCCAGCAGCCTCCAGGGGGCGGCCAAAAACATTCAGTACTTC.

This clone was seen only a few times. The chain recombines TRBV7-6 with TRBJ1-5; D unclear. V lost 5 bases to trimming and J lost 1 base, with 6 bases between them. Looked up from germline, CDR1 is SGHVS and CDR2 is FNYEAQ. This CDR3 comprises 13 residues. CDR3 protein: CASSTQSNQPQHF. DNA of the CDR3: TGTGCCAGCAGCACCCAGAGCAATCAGCCCCAGCATTTT.

V gene TRBV6-5 combines with J gene TRBJ2-5; a possible D gene is TRBD2 (5 bases). Trimming took 4 bases from V and 9 from J, leaving 21 bases between them. Germline V gives CDR1 MNHEY, CDR2 SVGAGI. CDR3 length equals 15 residues. CDR3 nucleotide sequence: TGTGCCAGCAGTTCCGGACCACTCCCCACGGAGGCCCAGTACTTC. Its translation is CASSSGPLPTEAQYF.

The chain links TRBV6-5 to TRBJ2-1, with a tentative D call TRBD2 (5 bases). CDR3 size: 12 residues. V was pared by 8 bases and J by 0 bases, with 5 bases between. Germline V gene sequence: CDR1 MNHEY, CDR2 SVGAGI. In nucleotides, the CDR3 is TGTGCCAGCCGGGGCTCCTACAATGAGCAGTTCTTC. Protein product: CASRGSYNEQFF.

The rearrangement joins TRBV5-5 to TRBJ2-3; 9 bases agree with TRBD2. Germline CDR1 SGHKS, CDR2 YYEKEE (reference sequence). The CDR3 runs 15 residues. Losses at the gene ends were 0 bases for V and 6 bases for J; bases not matched to a gene: 5. The CDR3 nucleotides read TGTGCCAGCAGCTTGGGAGGGACTAGCTTTGATACGCAGTATTTT. This sequence encodes CASSLGGTSFDTQYF. Complete variable domain (other parts from reference TRBV5-5 and TRBJ2-3): DAGVTQSPTHLIKTRGQQVTLRCSPISGHKSVSWYQQVLGQGPQFIFQYYEKEERGRGNFPDRFSARQFPNYSSELNVNALLLGDSALYLCASSLGGTSFDTQYFGPGTRLTVL.

V gene TRBV18 combines with J gene TRBJ2-2; possibly TRBD2 for D (6 bases). Germline CDR1 is KGHSH and CDR2 is LQKENI. The CDR3 runs to 15 residues. Between the trimmed V and J ends, which lost 4 bases and 1 base, there was a span of 10 bases. CDR3 DNA: TGTGCCAGCTCACGCCAGGGAGGGAACACCGGGGAGCTGTTTTTT. This encodes CASSRQGGNTGELFF.

The rearrangement uses TRBV28 and TRBJ2-2; TRBD2 aligns across 13 bases. Germline values: CDR1 MDHEN, CDR2 SYDVKM. J lost 3 bases, V lost 6 bases, and 10 bases had no gene match. This CDR3 is 18 amino acids long. The CDR3 coding sequence is TGTGCCAGCAGCCTTACAGGACTAGCGGGAGTGTACACCGGGGAGCTGTTTTTT. Its protein is CASSLTGLAGVYTGELFF.

A few counts support this clone. The rearrangement joins TRBV28 to TRBJ1-5, with D hard to call. Germline V gives CDR1 MDHEN, CDR2 SYDVKM. This CDR3 is 15 amino acids long. The ends were cut back, 1 base at V and 7 bases at J, with 14 bases in the middle. CDR3 region: CASSLLSRGLQPQHF. CDR3 coding DNA: TGTGCCAGCAGTTTATTGTCCCGGGGTCTACAGCCCCAGCATTTT. Complete variable domain (other parts from reference TRBV28 and TRBJ1-5): DVKVTQSSRYLVKRTGEKVFLECVQDMDHENMFWYRQDPGLGLRLIYFSYDVKMKEKGDIPEGYSVSREKKERFSLILESASTNQTSMYLCASSLLSRGLQPQHFGDGTRLSIL.

The chain carries TRBV5-4 and TRBJ2-2, with unresolved D. The CDR3 spans 15 residues. V was pared by 0 bases and J by 0 bases, with 6 bases between. CDR1 is SGHNT, CDR2 YYREEE, per germline (reference sequence). For the CDR3, the DNA is TGTGCCAGCAGCTTGGAACAGCCGAACACCGGGGAGCTGTTTTTT. Protein sequence: CASSLEQPNTGELFF.

The chain joins TRBV10-3 to TRBJ2-1; 7 bases line up with TRBD1. CDR3 length: 15 residues. Germline assignment: CDR1 ENHRY and CDR2 SYGVKD. The V gene end was trimmed by 7 bases and the J gene end by 5 bases; junction bases not matched to a gene: 11. The CDR3 bases are TGTGCCATCACAGCCCCGGGACAGACTAACAATGAGCAGTTCTTC. Translation: CAITAPGQTNNEQFF.

In its sample, this clone was seen a few times. The V gene is TRBV28, the J gene TRBJ2-5, with no clear D. Germline lookup yields CDR1 MDHEN and CDR2 SYDVKM. The germline V and J ends were trimmed by 6 bases and 1 base, with 6 bases remaining between them. The CDR3 contains 12 residues. The CDR3 sequence is CASRGSQETQYF. Here the CDR3 DNA reads TGTGCCAGCAGGGGCAGCCAAGAGACCCAGTACTTC.